A single sample gave rise to the 29 T cell receptor beta chains below, sequenced in a study of neurological immune-mediated disorders. TCRdb recomputed calls from the 5' RACE reads with MiXCR, one row per CDR3 protein. Among tens of thousands of distinct CDR3 sequences listed, around 2.5% were seen once. The source material was PBMCs. The receptors here all came from a woman aged 45 to 65 with multiple sclerosis.

There are many counts of this clonotype. The chain joins TRBV20-1 to TRBJ2-7, with TRBD1 as a possible D gene (6 bases). The CDR3 has 14 residues. Trimming removed 4 bases at V and 2 bases at J, with 15 bases between. Germline V lookup: CDR1 DFQATT, CDR2 SNEGSKA (reference sequence). CDR3 protein: CSANRVIEAYEQYF. The CDR3 nucleotides are TGCAGTGCTAACAGGGTAATCGAAGCCTACGAGCAGTACTTC.

This clonotype was observed at least ten times. This sequence joins TRBV2 and TRBJ1-2; D gene ambiguous. The CDR3 is 16 residues long. In germline, CDR1 is SNHLY, CDR2 FYNNEI. The ends were cut back, 2 bases at V and 4 bases at J, with 17 bases in the middle. In DNA, the CDR3 is TGTGCCAGCAGTGAAATCTTGGTGACAACATCCTATGGCTACACCTTC. Its protein is CASSEILVTTSYGYTF.

Ten or more counts support this clonotype. Being one base from a much bigger clone, this may be a read error. As the CDR3 is not closed by the conserved phenylalanine or tryptophan, this likely results from a read error. The chain links TRBV29-1 to TRBJ1-2; D gene uncertain. In germline, CDR1 is SQVTM, CDR2 ANQGSEA. V was shortened by 5 bases and J by 5 bases, with 9 bases between the two germline ends. CDR3 length: 11 residues. As DNA, the CDR3 is TGCAGCGTTCGGACGGGGTATGGCTACACCTGC. Translation gives CSVRTGYGYTC.

This clonotype was seen ten or more times. V and J are TRBV20-1 and TRBJ1-1; D not resolved. Germline values: CDR1 DFQATT, CDR2 SNEGSKA (reference sequence). V lost 1 base, J lost 1 base, and 4 bases lay in between. The CDR3 spans 12 residues. CDR3 residues: CSARGGNTEAFF. CDR3 DNA sequence: TGCAGTGCTAGAGGAGGGAACACTGAAGCTTTCTTT.

This clonotype occurred many times. V is TRBV18 and J is TRBJ1-1, with D uncertain. Germline loops: CDR1 KGHSH, CDR2 LQKENI. The CDR3 is 13 amino acids. V was clipped by 5 bases and J by 1 base, with 8 bases between them. CDR3 nucleotides: TGTGCCAGCTCAACCCGGGGGAACACTGAAGCTTTCTTT. It translates to CASSTRGNTEAFF. Full variable domain (missing parts from reference TRBV18 and TRBJ1-1): NAGVMQNPRHLVRRRGQEARLRCSPMKGHSHVYWYRQLPEEGLKFMVYLQKENIIDESGMPKERFSAEFPKEGPSILRIQQVVRGDSAAYFCASSTRGNTEAFFGQGTRLTVV.

V gene TRBV7-9 combines with J gene TRBJ1-2; weak D call: TRBD1 (6 bases). The germline V gene has CDR1 SEHNR and CDR2 FQNEAQ (reference sequence). This CDR3 is 17 amino acids long. V lost 3 bases and J lost 2, with 19 bases in between. This CDR3 is CASSFPRREGTNYGYTF. CDR3 bases: TGTGCCAGCAGCTTCCCTCGGCGTGAGGGGACAAACTATGGCTACACCTTC.

This clonotype has ten or more counts. The chain employs TRBV25-1 and TRBJ2-7; weak D call: TRBD1 (6 bases). The CDR3 has 14 amino acids. Trimming took 5 bases from V and 2 from J, leaving 13 bases between them. Germline lookup yields CDR1 MGHDK and CDR2 SYGVNS. The CDR3 region is CASSPGAGAYEQYF. The CDR3 coding sequence is TGTGCCAGCAGTCCAGGGGCAGGGGCCTACGAGCAGTACTTC.

Relative to its sample, this clonotype is medium-sized. The V call is TRBV5-1, the J call TRBJ2-5; 8 bases map to TRBD1. The ends lost 4 bases at V and 1 base at J; junction bases unmatched: 6. Per the germline V gene, CDR1 is SGHRS and CDR2 is YFSETQ. The CDR3 is 15 residues long. The CDR3 is CASSRDRGLQETQYF. CDR3 sequence (DNA): TGCGCCAGCAGCCGTGACAGGGGACTCCAAGAGACCCAGTACTTC.

The sample holds many counts of this clonotype. The chain links TRBV11-1 to TRBJ2-7; 8 bases are shared with TRBD1. CDR1 is SGHAT and CDR2 is FQDESV in the germline V gene (reference sequence). This CDR3 is 13 amino acids long. The junction had 1 base not matched to a gene; V was cut back by 4 bases and J by 2 bases. The CDR3 DNA is TGTGCCAGCAGCTGGACAGGGCCCTACGAGCAGTACTTC. Its protein is CASSWTGPYEQYF. The whole variable domain, remainder taken from reference TRBV11-1 and TRBJ2-7, is EAEVAQSPRYKITEKSQAVAFWCDPISGHATLYWYRQILGQGPELLVQFQDESVVDDSQLPKDRFSAERLKGVDSTLKIQPAELGDSAMYLCASSWTGPYEQYFGPGTRLTVT.

This chain joins TRBV7-3 and TRBJ2-2; 11 nucleotides match TRBD2. CDR3 size: 15 residues. V dropped 1 base and J dropped 6; count of bases not matched to a gene: 1. Germline CDR1 reads SGHTA; CDR2 reads FQGTGA. The chain's CDR3 is CASSLILAGAGELFF. The CDR3 DNA sequence: TGTGCCAGCAGCTTAATACTAGCGGGAGCCGGGGAGCTGTTTTTT.

The rearrangement uses TRBV5-5 and TRBJ2-2; possible D gene TRBD1, 6 bases. V was pared by 2 bases and J by 0 bases, with 8 bases between. CDR1 and CDR2 (germline): SGHKS, YYEKEE (reference sequence). CDR3 length equals 15 residues. The DNA of the CDR3 is TGTGCCAGCAGCTTCCGGGACACGAACACCGGGGAGCTGTTTTTT. Translation: CASSFRDTNTGELFF.

By frequency in the sample, this clonotype is medium-sized. The chain uses TRBV5-1 and TRBJ2-5; TRBD1 matches at 7 bases. Losses at the gene ends were 2 bases for V and 1 base for J; bases not matched to a gene: 5. In germline, CDR1 is SGHRS, CDR2 YFSETQ. The CDR3 consists of 15 residues. CDR3 DNA: TGCGCCAGCAGCTTAAACAGGGGCCTCCAAGAGACCCAGTACTTC. Protein sequence: CASSLNRGLQETQYF.

This clonotype was counted many times. The chain has TRBV5-1 and TRBJ2-5; possibly TRBD1 or TRBD2 for D (5 bases each). This CDR3 contains 14 residues. Germline lookup yields CDR1 SGHRS and CDR2 YFSETQ. V was shortened by 4 bases and J by 5 bases, with 15 bases between the two germline ends. CDR3 in DNA: TGCGCCAGCAGCCTCGGTGGGGGATGGGAGACCCAGTACTTC. Translation: CASSLGGGWETQYF. The whole variable domain, filled in from reference TRBV5-1 and TRBJ2-5, reads KAGVTQTPRYLIKTRGQQVTLSCSPISGHRSVSWYQQTPGQGLQFLFEYFSETQRNKGNFPGRFSGRQFSNSRSEMNVSTLELGDSALYLCASSLGGGWETQYFGPGTRLLVL.

This clonotype occurred many times. The chain has TRBV20-1 and TRBJ2-7; 8 bases line up with TRBD1. The germline V gene has CDR1 DFQATT and CDR2 SNEGSKA (reference sequence). The CDR3 is made up of 19 amino acids. The junction had 26 bases not matched to a gene; V was cut back by 2 bases and J by 8 bases. The chain's CDR3 is CSARPPGQEPPYAGDKQYF. The DNA of the CDR3 is TGCAGTGCTAGACCCCCGGGACAGGAGCCCCCCTACGCAGGCGACAAGCAGTACTTC.

At least ten counts were recorded for this clonotype. The chain recombines TRBV20-1 with TRBJ2-4, with 8 nucleotides matching TRBD2. CDR1 is DFQATT and CDR2 is SNEGSKA in the germline V gene (reference sequence). The CDR3 has 18 residues. Trimming removed 1 base from V and 5 bases from J; junction bases left unmatched: 16. The CDR3: CSARGVAGGGGQQNIQYF. As DNA, the CDR3 is TGCAGTGCTAGAGGAGTGGCGGGAGGAGGTGGACAGCAAAACATTCAGTACTTC.

This clonotype was seen at least ten times. The V and J genes are TRBV20-1 and TRBJ2-1; D gene ambiguous. With 5 bases removed from V and 6 bases from J, the gap between germline ends came to 8 bases. The length of the CDR3 is 11 residues. Germline CDR1 and CDR2: DFQATT and SNEGSKA (reference sequence). CDR3 nucleotide sequence: TGCAGTGCTTCGCCGGGCAATGAGCAGTTCTTC. Translation gives CSASPGNEQFF.

Many counts were recorded for this clonotype. V gene TRBV5-5 combines with J gene TRBJ2-7, with D hard to call. The ends were cut back, 2 bases at V and 3 bases at J, with 3 bases in the middle. The CDR3 runs to 11 residues. Germline lookup yields CDR1 SGHKS and CDR2 YYEKEE (reference sequence). The CDR3 is CASSFRYEQYF. In DNA, the CDR3 is TGTGCCAGCAGCTTCCGCTACGAGCAGTACTTC.

This clonotype was detected many times. The junction and the germline gene differ at one end; a read error may be behind it. The chain has TRBV30 and TRBJ1-6; tentatively, D is TRBD1 (5 bases). CDR1 is GTSNPN, CDR2 SVGIG, per germline (reference sequence). The CDR3 is 15 amino acids. CDR3 in amino acids: CAWRPNRGPNSPLNF. The CDR3 region has the DNA TGTGCCTGGAGGCCAAACCGGGGCCCCAATTCACCCCTCAACTTT.

This clonotype was seen ten or more times. The chain uses TRBV5-5 and TRBJ2-3; 7 bases line up with TRBD1. Germline loops: CDR1 SGHKS, CDR2 YYEKEE (reference sequence). The CDR3 spans 14 residues. Losses at the gene ends were 5 bases for V and 2 bases for J; bases not matched to a gene: 5. The CDR3 bases are TGTGCCAGCAGTCGACAGGGAAACACAGATACGCAGTATTTT. Protein: CASSRQGNTDTQYF.

This clonotype was found many times. V usage is TRBV5-1 and J usage is TRBJ2-1; 10 bases line up with TRBD2. The CDR3 is 16 residues long. Trimming removed 4 bases from V and 0 bases from J; junction bases left unmatched: 4. Per the germline V gene, CDR1 is SGHRS and CDR2 is YFSETQ. In nucleotides, the CDR3 is TGCGCCAGCAGCGTCCCTAGCGGGGGCTCCTACAATGAGCAGTTCTTC. It specifies CASSVPSGGSYNEQFF.

The sample holds many counts of this clonotype. The chain has TRBV6-2 or TRBV6-3 and TRBJ2-1; 7 nucleotides align to TRBD1. The CDR3 is made up of 15 amino acids. Germline CDR1 reads MNHEY; CDR2 reads SVGEGT. Trimming took 5 bases from V and 3 from J; bases not matched to a gene: 7. CDR3 nucleotides: TGTGCCAGCAGTCGATTGACAGGGAGCTACAATGAGCAGTTCTTC. Translation gives CASSRLTGSYNEQFF.

This clonotype occurred many times. The rearrangement joins TRBV2 to TRBJ1-1, with 10 nucleotides matching TRBD1. V lost 5 bases and J lost 4; bases outside the gene matches: 10. The CDR3 is made up of 16 amino acids. Germline V lookup: CDR1 SNHLY, CDR2 FYNNEI. CDR3 sequence: CASSSDRGLSSTEAFF. The CDR3 nucleotides are TGTGCCAGCAGTTCCGACAGGGGGCTGTCGAGCACTGAAGCTTTCTTT.

By sample share, this clonotype is medium-sized. This chain connects TRBV12-3 or TRBV12-4 to TRBJ1-2, with TRBD1 matching over 9 bases. V was pared by 3 bases and J by 8 bases, with 4 bases of the junction left unmatched. The CDR3 totals 13 residues. CDR3 DNA sequence: TGTGCCAGCAGTTTGGGAACAGGGGGCGGCTACACCTTC. Protein: CASSLGTGGGYTF.

The sample holds many counts of this clonotype. The chain recombines TRBV7-2 with TRBJ2-4; 8 bases agree with TRBD2. J lost 0 bases, V lost 6 bases, and 7 bases had no gene match. The CDR3 is 16 amino acids. Germline V gives CDR1 SGHTA, CDR2 FQGNSA. The CDR3 DNA reads as TGTGCCAGCAGTCGGGGGGGACGGCAAGCCAAAAACATTCAGTACTTC. Translation: CASSRGGRQAKNIQYF.

V and J are TRBV27 and TRBJ2-7; D gene ambiguous. The CDR3 length is 10 residues. Between the trimmed V and J ends, which lost 10 bases and 12 bases, there was a span of 16 bases. Germline CDR1 and CDR2: MNHEY and SMNVEV (reference sequence). The CDR3: CATPLFTRYF. CDR3 nucleotides: TGTGCCACACCCCTTTTTACGCGGTACTTC.

This clonotype came up many times. J is TRBJ2-7 and V is TRBV5-1; D may be TRBD1 or TRBD2 (5 bases each). Trimming stripped 1 base from V and 2 bases from J, with 13 bases between. Per the germline V gene, CDR1 is SGHRS and CDR2 is YFSETQ. The CDR3 is 15 residues long. CDR3 region: CASSLTAGTTYEQYF. The CDR3 region has the DNA TGCGCCAGCAGCTTGACAGCCGGGACGACCTACGAGCAGTACTTC. The full variable domain, its missing parts supplied by reference TRBV5-1 and TRBJ2-7, is KAGVTQTPRYLIKTRGQQVTLSCSPISGHRSVSWYQQTPGQGLQFLFEYFSETQRNKGNFPGRFSGRQFSNSRSEMNVSTLELGDSALYLCASSLTAGTTYEQYFGPGTRLTVT.

In this sample, this clonotype turned up many times. V usage is TRBV6-1 and J usage is TRBJ2-5; perhaps TRBD2 as D (6 bases). The V end lost 0 bases, the J end lost 4 bases, and 12 bases lay between the germline ends. Germline V gives CDR1 MNHNS, CDR2 SASEGT. The CDR3 extends over 15 amino acids. The CDR3 sequence: CASSEALSGAETQYF. CDR3 DNA: TGTGCCAGCAGTGAAGCGCTTAGCGGAGCAGAGACCCAGTACTTC.

This clonotype was picked up many times. The chain recombines TRBV24-1 with TRBJ1-6, with 9 positions matching TRBD1. Looked up from germline, CDR1 is KGHDR and CDR2 is SFDVKD. The CDR3 spans 14 residues. The V segment lost 4 bases and the J segment 10 bases; nucleotides outside the gene matches: 4. CDR3 nucleotides: TGTGCCACCAGTGACGGACAGGGGATATCACCCCTCCACTTT. It yields the protein CATSDGQGISPLHF.

This clonotype was seen only a few times. The gene calls are TRBV18 and TRBJ2-1; TRBD1 agrees at 8 bases. Germline values: CDR1 KGHSH, CDR2 LQKENI. Germline trimming cut 4 bases from V and 2 bases from J; bases unmatched to any gene: 4. The CDR3 sequence is 15 residues long. The CDR3 protein is CASSRTGSTYNEQFF. For the CDR3, the DNA is TGTGCCAGCTCACGGACAGGGTCAACCTACAATGAGCAGTTCTTC.